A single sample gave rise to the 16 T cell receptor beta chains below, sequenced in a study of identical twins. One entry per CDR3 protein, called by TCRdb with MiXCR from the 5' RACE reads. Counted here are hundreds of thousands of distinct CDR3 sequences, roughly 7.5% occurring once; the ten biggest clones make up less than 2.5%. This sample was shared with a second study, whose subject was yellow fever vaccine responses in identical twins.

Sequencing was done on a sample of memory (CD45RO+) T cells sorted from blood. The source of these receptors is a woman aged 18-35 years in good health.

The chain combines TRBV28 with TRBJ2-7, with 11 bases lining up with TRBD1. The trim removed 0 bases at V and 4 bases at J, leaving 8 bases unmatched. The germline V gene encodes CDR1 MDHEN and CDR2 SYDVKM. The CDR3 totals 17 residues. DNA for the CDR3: TGTGCCAGCAGTTTATGGCCCCGGACAGGGGGCAGGTACGAGCAGTACTTC. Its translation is CASSLWPRTGGRYEQYF.

In nucleotides, the CDR3 is TGTGCCAGCAGTTTGGCCAGGGGGTACGAGCAGTACTTC. Residues: CASSLARGYEQYF. The gene calls are TRBV6-5 and TRBJ2-7, with TRBD1 identical over 7 bases. The CDR3 spans 13 residues. V was pared by 4 bases and J by 4 bases, with 4 bases of the junction left unmatched. Germline V gives CDR1 MNHEY, CDR2 SVGAGI.

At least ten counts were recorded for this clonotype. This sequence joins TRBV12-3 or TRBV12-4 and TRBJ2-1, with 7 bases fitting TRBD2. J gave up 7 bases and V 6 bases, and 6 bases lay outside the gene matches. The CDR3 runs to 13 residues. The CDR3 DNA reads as TGTGCCAGCAGCCCCTGGGGGGGGAATGAGCAGTTCTTC. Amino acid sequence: CASSPWGGNEQFF.

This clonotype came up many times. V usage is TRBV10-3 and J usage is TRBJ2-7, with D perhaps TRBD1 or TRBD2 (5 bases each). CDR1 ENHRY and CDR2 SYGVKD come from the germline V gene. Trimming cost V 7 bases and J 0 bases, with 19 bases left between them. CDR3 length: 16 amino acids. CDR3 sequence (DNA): TGTGCCATCACCCTCCCCGGGACGACGAACTCCTACGAGCAGTACTTC. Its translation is CAITLPGTTNSYEQYF.

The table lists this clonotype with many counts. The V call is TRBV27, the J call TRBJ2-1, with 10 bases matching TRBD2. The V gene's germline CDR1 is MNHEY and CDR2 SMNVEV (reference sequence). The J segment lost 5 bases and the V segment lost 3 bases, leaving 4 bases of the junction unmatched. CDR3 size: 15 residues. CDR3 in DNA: TGTGCCAGCAGTTTCCTAGCGGGAGTCCACAATGAGCAGTTCTTC. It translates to CASSFLAGVHNEQFF.

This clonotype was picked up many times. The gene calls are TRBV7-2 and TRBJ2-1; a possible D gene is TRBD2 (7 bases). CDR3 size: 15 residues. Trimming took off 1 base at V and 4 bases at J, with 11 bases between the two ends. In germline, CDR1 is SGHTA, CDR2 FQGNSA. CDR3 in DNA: TGTGCCAGCAGCTTAGTTAGGGGGGGATACAATGAGCAGTTCTTC. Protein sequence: CASSLVRGGYNEQFF.

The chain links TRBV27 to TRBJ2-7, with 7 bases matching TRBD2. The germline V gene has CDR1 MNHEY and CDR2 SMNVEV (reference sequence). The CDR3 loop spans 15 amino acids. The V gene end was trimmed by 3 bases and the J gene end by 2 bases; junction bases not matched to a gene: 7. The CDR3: CASSLMKGGTYEQYF. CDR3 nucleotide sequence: TGTGCCAGCAGTTTGATGAAGGGAGGGACCTACGAGCAGTACTTC.

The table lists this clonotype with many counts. CDR3 sequence (DNA): TGTGCCAGCAGCGCCCGTGAGGGAGGCGCGAACTATGGCTACACCTTC. Amino acid sequence: CASSAREGGANYGYTF. The V gene is TRBV13, the J gene TRBJ1-2; D gene ambiguous. The CDR3 has 16 amino acids. The germline CDR1 and CDR2 sequences are PRHDT and FYEKMQ (reference sequence). V lost 5 bases and J 2 bases, leaving 18 bases between the germline ends.

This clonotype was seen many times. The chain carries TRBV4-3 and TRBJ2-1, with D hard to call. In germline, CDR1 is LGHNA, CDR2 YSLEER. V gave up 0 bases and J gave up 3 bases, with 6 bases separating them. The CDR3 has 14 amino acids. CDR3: CASSQESSYNEQFF. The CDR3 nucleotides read TGCGCCAGCAGCCAAGAAAGCAGCTACAATGAGCAGTTCTTC.

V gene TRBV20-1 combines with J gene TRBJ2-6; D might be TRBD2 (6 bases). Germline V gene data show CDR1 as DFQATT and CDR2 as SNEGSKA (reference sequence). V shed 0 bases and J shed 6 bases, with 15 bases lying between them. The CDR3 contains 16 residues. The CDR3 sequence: CSAREPLGREANVLTF. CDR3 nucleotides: TGCAGTGCTAGAGAGCCCTTGGGGCGGGAGGCCAACGTCCTGACTTTC.

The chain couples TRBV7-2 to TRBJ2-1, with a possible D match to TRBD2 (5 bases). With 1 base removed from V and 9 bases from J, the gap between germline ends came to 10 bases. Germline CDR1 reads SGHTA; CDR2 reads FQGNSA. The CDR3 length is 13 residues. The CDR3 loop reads CASSLGVRGEQFF. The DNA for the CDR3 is TGTGCCAGCAGCTTAGGGGTTCGGGGTGAGCAGTTCTTC.

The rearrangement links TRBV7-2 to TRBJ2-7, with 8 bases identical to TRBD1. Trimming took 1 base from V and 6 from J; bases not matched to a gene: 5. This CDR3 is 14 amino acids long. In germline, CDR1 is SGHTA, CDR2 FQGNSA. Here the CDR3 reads CASSLGGQGGEQYF. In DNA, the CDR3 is TGTGCCAGCAGCTTAGGAGGACAGGGCGGCGAGCAGTACTTC.

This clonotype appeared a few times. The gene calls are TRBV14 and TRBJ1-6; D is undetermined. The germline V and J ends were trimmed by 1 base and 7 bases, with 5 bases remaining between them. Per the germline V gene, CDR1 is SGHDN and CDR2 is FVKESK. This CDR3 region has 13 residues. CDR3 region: CASSQGGNSPLHF. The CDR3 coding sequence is TGTGCCAGCAGCCAAGGAGGGAATTCACCCCTCCACTTT. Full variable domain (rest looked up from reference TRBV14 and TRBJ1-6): EAGVTQFPSHSVIEKGQTVTLRCDPISGHDNLYWYRRVMGKEIKFLLHFVKESKQDESGMPNNRFLAERTGGTYSTLKVQPAELEDSGVYFCASSQGGNSPLHFGNGTRLTVT.

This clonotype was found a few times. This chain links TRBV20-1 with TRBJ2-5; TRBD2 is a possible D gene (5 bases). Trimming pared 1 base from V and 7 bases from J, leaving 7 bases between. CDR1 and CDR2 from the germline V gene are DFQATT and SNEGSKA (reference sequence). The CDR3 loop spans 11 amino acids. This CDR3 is CSARAGGTQYF. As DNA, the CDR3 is TGCAGTGCTAGAGCTGGAGGGACCCAGTACTTC.

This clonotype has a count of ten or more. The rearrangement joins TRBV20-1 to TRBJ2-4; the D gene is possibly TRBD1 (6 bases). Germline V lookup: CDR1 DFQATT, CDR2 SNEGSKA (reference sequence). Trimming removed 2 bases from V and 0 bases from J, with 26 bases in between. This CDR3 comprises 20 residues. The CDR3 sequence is CSARPNPGDTFLLAKNIQYF. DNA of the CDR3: TGCAGTGCTAGACCCAACCCCGGGGACACCTTCCTTTTAGCCAAAAACATTCAGTACTTC.

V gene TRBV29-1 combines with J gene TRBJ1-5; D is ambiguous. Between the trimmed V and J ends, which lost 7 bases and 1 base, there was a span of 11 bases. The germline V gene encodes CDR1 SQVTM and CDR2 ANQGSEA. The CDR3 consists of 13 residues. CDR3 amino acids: CSARGGSNQPQHF. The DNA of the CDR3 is TGCAGCGCCCGAGGAGGAAGCAATCAGCCCCAGCATTTT.